The table lists the clone carrying this T cell receptor (beta chain) with a count of one. The sample originates from a study of long-term antiretroviral therapy in people with HIV. Sequencing relied on immunoSEQ assay v3.0, run at survey level. Sequencing was performed with immunoSEQ multiplex PCR; in TCRdb, only in-frame clones are kept and a portion is missing. This table has roughly 34,000 clones, 85% to 95% appearing once. The CDR3 is 13 residues long. Looked up from germline, CDR1 is SGHAT and CDR2 is FQDESV (reference sequence). With 3 bases removed from V and 8 bases from J, the gap between germline ends came to 13 bases.

Sequenced material: unsorted PBMCs, taken about 5.1 years after starting antiretroviral therapy. The clonotype originates from a woman in her 50s with HIV. This chain connects TRBV11-1 to TRBJ1-2, with D maybe TRBD1 (5 bases). For the CDR3, the DNA is TGTGCCAGCAGCTTTCAGGGTCGGAGGGGCTACACCTTC. It yields the protein CASSFQGRRGYTF.